These 21 T cell receptor beta chains were all obtained from the same sample, sequenced in a study of T cell changes during pregnancy in multiple sclerosis. Only in-frame clones appear in the TCRdb table, and some are missing; sequencing was by immunoSEQ multiplex PCR. The data show tens of thousands of clones, over 80% seen once. Specimen: CD8+ T cells from peripheral blood mononuclear cells, collected before pregnancy. The receptors shown here come from a female donor with multiple sclerosis, enrolled in a pregnancy study.

The rearrangement uses TRBV4-3 and TRBJ1-1; D remains ambiguous. The germline CDR1 and CDR2 sequences are LGHNA and YSLEER. This CDR3 is 14 amino acids long. Trimming shortened V by 1 base and J by 0 bases, and 6 bases separated the two germline ends. The CDR3 bases are TGCGCCAGCAGCCAAGGCAGATTGAACACTGAAGCTTTCTTT. Its translation: CASSQGRLNTEAFF.

At least ten counts were recorded for this clone. The chain joins TRBV6-4 to TRBJ2-2; D gene unclear. The CDR3 is made up of 13 amino acids. Per germline, CDR1 MRHNA and CDR2 SNTAGT. With 3 bases removed from V and 0 bases from J, the gap between germline ends came to 2 bases. The CDR3: CASSDTNTGELFF. In nucleotides, the CDR3 is TGTGCCAGCAGTGATACGAACACCGGGGAGCTGTTTTTT.

The chain uses TRBV5-1 and TRBJ2-5, with no clear D. The ends were cut back, 4 bases at V and 1 base at J, with 11 bases in the middle. The germline gives CDR1 SGHRS, CDR2 YFSETQ. The CDR3 spans 14 residues. The CDR3 region has the DNA TGCGCCAGCAGCATCCAGACAACCCAAGAGACCCAGTACTTC. Amino acids: CASSIQTTQETQYF.

The gene calls are TRBV13 and TRBJ2-4; 11 positions agree with TRBD2. Germline assignment: CDR1 PRHDT and CDR2 FYEKMQ (reference sequence). V was clipped by 4 bases and J by 10 bases; unmatched bases: 3. This CDR3 comprises 13 residues. CDR3 nucleotides: TGTGCCAGCAGCTCCGGGACTAGCGGAATTCAGTACTTC. Protein: CASSSGTSGIQYF. The whole variable domain, remainder taken from reference TRBV13 and TRBJ2-4, is AAGVIQSPRHLIKEKRETATLKCYPIPRHDTVYWYQQGPGQDPQFLISFYEKMQSDKGSIPDRFSAQQFSDYHSELNMSSLELGDSALYFCASSSGTSGIQYFGAGTRLSVL.

The V call is TRBV28, the J call TRBJ1-1; 8 positions agree with TRBD1. The length of the CDR3 is 13 residues. The germline CDR1 and CDR2 sequences are MDHEN and SYDVKM. V shed 11 bases and J 4 bases; nucleotides not matched to a gene: 9. CDR3 nucleotide sequence: TGTGCCGTCCAGGGGGCCTTTAGCACTGAAGCTTTCTTT. Translation gives CAVQGAFSTEAFF.

The chain employs TRBV5-1 and TRBJ1-1; 8 bases map to TRBD1. The CDR3 extends over 15 amino acids. Looked up from germline, CDR1 is SGHRS and CDR2 is YFSETQ. Unmatched junction bases numbered 4, after V lost 3 bases and J lost 0 bases. The DNA for the CDR3 is TGCGCCAGCAGCTACGAGACAGGGGTGAACACTGAAGCTTTCTTT. Its translation is CASSYETGVNTEAFF.

Regarding this clone: Other DNA sequences in the sample encode the same CDR3. CDR3 amino acids: CASSLGRGEQFF. The CDR3 bases are TGTGCCAGCAGCTTGGGTCGGGGTGAGCAGTTCTTC. This sequence joins TRBV7-9 and TRBJ2-1, with D possibly TRBD2 on 5 matching bases. CDR3 length: 12 residues. The germline V gene has CDR1 SEHNR and CDR2 FQNEAQ (reference sequence). Trimming shortened V by 3 bases and J by 9 bases, and 9 bases separated the two germline ends.

The CDR3 region is CASKTGPFYEQYF. DNA for the CDR3: TGTGCCAGCAAGACAGGACCTTTCTACGAGCAGTACTTC. The chain carries TRBV27 and TRBJ2-7, with D possibly matching TRBD1 (6 bases). Germline-derived CDR1 and CDR2 are MNHEY and SMNVEV (reference sequence). The CDR3 runs to 13 residues. V was pared by 7 bases and J by 3 bases, with 13 bases between.

The chain joins TRBV29-1 to TRBJ1-2; D unclear. This CDR3 spans 11 amino acids. The germline V and J ends were trimmed by 5 bases and 4 bases, with 8 bases remaining between them. Germline CDR1 and CDR2: SQVTM and ANQGSEA. CDR3 protein: CSVSGFYGYTF. In DNA, the CDR3 is TGCAGCGTTTCCGGGTTCTATGGCTACACCTTC.

The chain couples TRBV29-1 to TRBJ2-7, with a weak D call TRBD1 (6 bases). This CDR3 is 13 amino acids long. CDR1 and CDR2 from the germline V gene are SQVTM and ANQGSEA. The V and J ends lost 5 bases and 3 bases respectively, with 14 bases between them. CDR3 DNA: TGCAGCGTTCAAACTTGGACAGACTACGAGCAGTACTTC. Amino acid sequence: CSVQTWTDYEQYF.

V gene TRBV6-4 combines with J gene TRBJ2-1, with 8 bases identical to TRBD1. J gave up 6 bases and V 7 bases, and 2 bases lay outside the gene matches. CDR1 is MRHNA, CDR2 SNTAGT, per germline. This CDR3 is built from 12 residues. CDR3 bases: TGTGCCAGCATGACAGGGGTCAATGAGCAGTTCTTC. Encoded protein: CASMTGVNEQFF.

The chain couples TRBV7-6 to TRBJ2-1; 9 nucleotides agree with TRBD2. Germline loops: CDR1 SGHVS, CDR2 FNYEAQ. There are 14 residues in the CDR3. After removal of 1 base from V and 7 bases from J, the junction contained 2 bases not matched to a gene. The CDR3 DNA follows: TGTGCCAGCAGCTTAGAAACTAGCGGGAATGAGCAGTTCTTC. This gives the protein CASSLETSGNEQFF. The full variable domain, completed using reference TRBV7-6 and TRBJ2-1, is GAGVSQSPRYKVTKRGQDVALRCDPISGHVSLYWYRQALGQGPEFLTYFNYEAQQDKSGLPNDRFSAERPEGSISTLTIQRTEQRDSAMYRCASSLETSGNEQFFGPGTRLTVL.

The CDR3 loop is CASDSGTSAYNEQFF. The CDR3 DNA is TGTGCTAGTGATTCCGGGACTAGCGCCTACAATGAGCAGTTCTTC. This chain uses TRBV12-5 with TRBJ2-1; 10 bases map to TRBD2. Germline V gene lookup returns CDR1 LGHNT and CDR2 FRNRAP. Trimming cost V 7 bases and J 2 bases; bases outside gene matches: 5. The CDR3 is made up of 15 amino acids.

This clone was counted many times. Other DNA sequences in the sample encode the same CDR3. J is TRBJ1-1 and V is TRBV27; possibly TRBD1 for D (6 bases). The CDR3 is 13 residues long. The germline gives CDR1 MNHEY, CDR2 SMNVEV (reference sequence). Trimming removed 2 bases from V and 4 bases from J, with 8 bases in between. CDR3 sequence (DNA): TGTGCCAGCAGTTTAGGCAGGGGCACTGAAGCTTTCTTT. Translation: CASSLGRGTEAFF.

A single count supports this clone. The chain employs TRBV7-9 and TRBJ2-5; a possible D gene is TRBD2 (7 bases). V was shortened by 1 base and J by 3 bases, with 12 bases between the two germline ends. Germline CDR1 and CDR2: SEHNR and FQNEAQ (reference sequence). The CDR3 consists of 15 residues. DNA for the CDR3: TGTGCCAGCAGCTTAGTTGTAGGGGGGGAAGAGACCCAGTACTTC. Amino acids: CASSLVVGGEETQYF.

The chain links TRBV9 to TRBJ1-4; 9 bases map to TRBD1. The CDR3 extends over 14 amino acids. The junction had 2 bases not matched to a gene; V was cut back by 1 base and J by 7 bases. Germline CDR1 reads SGDLS; CDR2 reads YYNGEE. CDR3 nucleotide sequence: TGTGCCAGCAGCGTAACGGGACAGGGTGAAAAACTGTTTTTT. Translation: CASSVTGQGEKLFF.

This clone was counted a few times. The V and J genes are TRBV7-3 and TRBJ2-7; 12 bases map to TRBD2. Germline values: CDR1 SGHTA, CDR2 FQGTGA. V shed 5 bases, J shed 2 bases, and the junction held 4 bases outside the gene matches. The CDR3 consists of 15 residues. CDR3 in DNA: TGTGCCAGCAGCCCAACTAGCGGGGGGCCCTACGAGCAGTACTTC. This codes for CASSPTSGGPYEQYF.

The rearrangement links TRBV7-9 to TRBJ2-7; the match to TRBD2 covers 9 bases. Trimming cost V 5 bases and J 6 bases; bases outside gene matches: 14. Germline V CDR1 and CDR2: SEHNR, FQNEAQ (reference sequence). The CDR3 totals 16 residues. CDR3 nucleotides: TGTGCCAGCAGCCCTTTAGCGGGAGCTGGTACTACCGAGCAGTACTTC. It specifies CASSPLAGAGTTEQYF.

CDR3 sequence: CASSLAGGDTDTQYF. DNA for the CDR3: TGTGCCAGCAGCTTGGCGGGGGGTGACACAGATACGCAGTATTTT. This chain joins TRBV5-6 and TRBJ2-3; 7 nucleotides match TRBD2. The CDR3 sequence is 15 residues long. V dropped 0 bases and J dropped 2; count of bases not matched to a gene: 3. Germline loops: CDR1 SGHDT, CDR2 YYEEEE.

This clone has just a few counts. The chain couples TRBV5-1 to TRBJ2-2; possibly TRBD2 for D (5 bases). The V end lost 2 bases, the J end lost 4 bases, and 18 bases lay between the germline ends. This CDR3 comprises 17 residues. CDR1 is SGHRS and CDR2 is YFSETQ in the germline V gene. CDR3 bases: TGCGCCAGCAGCTTAGGAGTGGTTGCGGCGGGCACCGGGGAGCTGTTTTTT. This encodes CASSLGVVAAGTGELFF.

This clone was observed once. The V and J genes are TRBV27 and TRBJ2-1; 9 bases line up with TRBD2. The CDR3 covers 16 residues. J lost 3 bases, V lost 5 bases, and 8 bases had no gene match. In germline, CDR1 is MNHEY, CDR2 SMNVEV (reference sequence). In DNA, the CDR3 is TGTGCCAGCAGTCATCTCCAGCGGGGGGTCTACAATGAGCAGTTCTTC. It encodes CASSHLQRGVYNEQFF.